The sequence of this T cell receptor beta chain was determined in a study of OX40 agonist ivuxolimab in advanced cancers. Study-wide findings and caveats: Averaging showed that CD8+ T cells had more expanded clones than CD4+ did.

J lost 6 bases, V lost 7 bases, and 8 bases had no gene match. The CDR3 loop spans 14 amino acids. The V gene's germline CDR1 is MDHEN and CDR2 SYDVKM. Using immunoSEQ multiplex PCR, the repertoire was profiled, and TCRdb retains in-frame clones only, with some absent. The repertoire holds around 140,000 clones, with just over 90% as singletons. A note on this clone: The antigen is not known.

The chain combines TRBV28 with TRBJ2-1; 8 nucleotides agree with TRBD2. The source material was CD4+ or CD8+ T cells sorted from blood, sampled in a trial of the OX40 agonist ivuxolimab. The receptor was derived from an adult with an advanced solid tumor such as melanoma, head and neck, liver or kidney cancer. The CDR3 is CASNPRGLVNEQFF. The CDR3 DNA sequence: TGTGCCAGCAATCCCCGGGGACTAGTCAATGAGCAGTTCTTC.